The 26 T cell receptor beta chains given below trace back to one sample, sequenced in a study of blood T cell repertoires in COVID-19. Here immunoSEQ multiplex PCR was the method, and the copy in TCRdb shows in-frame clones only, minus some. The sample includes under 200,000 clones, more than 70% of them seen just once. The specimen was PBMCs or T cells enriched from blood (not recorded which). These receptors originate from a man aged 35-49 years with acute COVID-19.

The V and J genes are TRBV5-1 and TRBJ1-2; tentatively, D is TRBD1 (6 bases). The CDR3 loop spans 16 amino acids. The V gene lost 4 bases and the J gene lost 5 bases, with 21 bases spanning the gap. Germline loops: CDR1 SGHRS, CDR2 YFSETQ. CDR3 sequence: CASSQGSDRRSYGYTF. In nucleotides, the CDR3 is TGCGCCAGCAGCCAAGGGTCCGACAGGAGAAGTTATGGCTACACCTTC.

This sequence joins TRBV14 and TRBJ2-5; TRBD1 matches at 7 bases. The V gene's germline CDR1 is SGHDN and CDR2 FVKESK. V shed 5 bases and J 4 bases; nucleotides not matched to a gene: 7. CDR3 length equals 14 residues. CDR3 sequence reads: CASSSFSGGETQYF. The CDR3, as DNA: TGTGCCAGCAGCTCCTTCTCAGGGGGAGAGACCCAGTACTTC.

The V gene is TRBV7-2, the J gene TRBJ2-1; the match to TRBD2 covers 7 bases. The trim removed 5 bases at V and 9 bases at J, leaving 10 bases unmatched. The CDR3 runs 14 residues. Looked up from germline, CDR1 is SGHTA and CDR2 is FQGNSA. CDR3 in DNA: TGTGCCAGCAGCCAGACCTGGTGGGAGGGTGAGCAGTTCTTC. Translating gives CASSQTWWEGEQFF.

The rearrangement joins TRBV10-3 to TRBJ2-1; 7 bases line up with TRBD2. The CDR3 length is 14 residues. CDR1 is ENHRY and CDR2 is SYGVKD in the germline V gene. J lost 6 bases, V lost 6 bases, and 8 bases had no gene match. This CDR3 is CAIRGDLAGNEQFF. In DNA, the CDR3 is TGTGCCATCAGGGGCGACTTAGCGGGCAATGAGCAGTTCTTC.

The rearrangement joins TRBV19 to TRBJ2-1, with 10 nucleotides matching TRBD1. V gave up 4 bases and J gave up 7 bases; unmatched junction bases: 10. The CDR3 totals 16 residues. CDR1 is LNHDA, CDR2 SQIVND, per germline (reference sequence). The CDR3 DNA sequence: TGTGCCAGTAGTACCTACAGACAGGGGGCGCGGAATGAGCAGTTCTTC. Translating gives CASSTYRQGARNEQFF.

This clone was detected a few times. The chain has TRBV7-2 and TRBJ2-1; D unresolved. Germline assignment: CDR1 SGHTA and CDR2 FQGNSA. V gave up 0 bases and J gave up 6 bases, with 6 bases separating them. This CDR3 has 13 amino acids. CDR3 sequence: CASSLALGNEQFF. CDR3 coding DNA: TGTGCCAGCAGCTTAGCGCTAGGCAATGAGCAGTTCTTC. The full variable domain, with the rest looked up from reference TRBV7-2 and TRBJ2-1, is GAGVSQSPSNKVTEKGKDVELRCDPISGHTALYWYRQSLGQGLEFLIYFQGNSAPDKSGLPSDRFSAERTGGSVSTLTIQRTQQEDSAVYLCASSLALGNEQFFGPGTRLTVL.

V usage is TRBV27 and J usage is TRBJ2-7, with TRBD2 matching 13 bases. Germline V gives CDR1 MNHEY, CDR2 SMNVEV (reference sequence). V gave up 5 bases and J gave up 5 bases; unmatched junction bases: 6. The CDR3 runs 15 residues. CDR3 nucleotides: TGTGCCAGCAGTCTCTCAGGACTAGCGGGAGACGAGCAGTACTTC. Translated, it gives CASSLSGLAGDEQYF.

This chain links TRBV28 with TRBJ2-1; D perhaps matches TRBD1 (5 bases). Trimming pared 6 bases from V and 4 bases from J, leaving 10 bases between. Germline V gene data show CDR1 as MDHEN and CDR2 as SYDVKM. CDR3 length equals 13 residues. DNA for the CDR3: TGTGCCAGCAGGCGGCAGGGATACAATGAGCAGTTCTTC. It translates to CASRRQGYNEQFF. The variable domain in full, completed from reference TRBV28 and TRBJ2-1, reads DVKVTQSSRYLVKRTGEKVFLECVQDMDHENMFWYRQDPGLGLRLIYFSYDVKMKEKGDIPEGYSVSREKKERFSLILESASTNQTSMYLCASRRQGYNEQFFGPGTRLTVL.

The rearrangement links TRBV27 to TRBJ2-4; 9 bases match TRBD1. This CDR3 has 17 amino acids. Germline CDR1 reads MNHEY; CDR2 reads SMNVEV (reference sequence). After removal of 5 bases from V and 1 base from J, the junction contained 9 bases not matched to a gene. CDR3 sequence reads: CASSPYGTGSAKNIQYF. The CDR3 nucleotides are TGTGCCAGCAGTCCCTACGGGACAGGGAGTGCCAAAAACATTCAGTACTTC.

The CDR3 coding sequence is TGCAGCGTTGCCGGACAGGGCGAAACTGAAGCTTTCTTT. This codes for CSVAGQGETEAFF. The V gene is TRBV29-1, the J gene TRBJ1-1, with 8 bases lining up with TRBD1. The CDR3 covers 13 residues. V shed 4 bases, J shed 5 bases, and the junction held 6 bases outside the gene matches. Germline CDR1 and CDR2: SQVTM and ANQGSEA.

The CDR3 DNA is TGTGCCACCAGCAGAGTCACGACAGGGGCCTACAATGAGCAGTTCTTC. This gives the protein CATSRVTTGAYNEQFF. The rearrangement links TRBV15 to TRBJ2-1; 8 nucleotides align to TRBD1. The germline V gene encodes CDR1 LNHNV and CDR2 YYDKDF (reference sequence). This CDR3 has 16 residues. V lost 1 base to trimming and J lost 2 bases; unmatched junction nucleotides: 4. The complete variable domain, with remaining parts taken from reference TRBV15 and TRBJ2-1, reads DAMVIQNPRYQVTQFGKPVTLSCSQTLNHNVMYWYQQKSSQAPKLLFHYYDKDFNNEADTPDNFQSRRPNTSFCFLDIRSPGLGDTAMYLCATSRVTTGAYNEQFFGPGTRLTVL.

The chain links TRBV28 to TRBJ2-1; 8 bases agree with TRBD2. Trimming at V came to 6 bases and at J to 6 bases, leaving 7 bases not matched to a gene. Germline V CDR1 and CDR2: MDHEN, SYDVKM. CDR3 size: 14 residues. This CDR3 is CASSRFGTSNEQFF. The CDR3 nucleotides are TGTGCCAGCAGCCGGTTTGGGACTAGCAATGAGCAGTTCTTC.

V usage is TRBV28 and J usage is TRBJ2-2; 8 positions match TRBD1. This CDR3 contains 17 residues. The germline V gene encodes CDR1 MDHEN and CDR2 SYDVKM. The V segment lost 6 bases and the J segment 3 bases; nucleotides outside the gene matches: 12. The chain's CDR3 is CASRLRQGARDTGELFF. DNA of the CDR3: TGTGCCAGCAGGCTCCGTCAGGGGGCGCGGGACACCGGGGAGCTGTTTTTT.

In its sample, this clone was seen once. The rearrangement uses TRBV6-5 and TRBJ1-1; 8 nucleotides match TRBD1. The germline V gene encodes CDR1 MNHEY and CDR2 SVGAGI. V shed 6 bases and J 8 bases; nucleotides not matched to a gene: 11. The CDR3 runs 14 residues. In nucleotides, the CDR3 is TGTGCCAGCAGCTCTGGGACAGGTGGGGCCGAAGCTTTCTTT. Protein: CASSSGTGGAEAFF.

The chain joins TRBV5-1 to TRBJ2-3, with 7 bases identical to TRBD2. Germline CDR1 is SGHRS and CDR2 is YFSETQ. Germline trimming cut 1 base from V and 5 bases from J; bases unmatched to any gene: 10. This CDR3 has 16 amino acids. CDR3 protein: CASSLPGLIAQDTQYF. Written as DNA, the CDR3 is TGCGCCAGCAGCTTGCCGGGACTAATAGCACAAGATACGCAGTATTTT. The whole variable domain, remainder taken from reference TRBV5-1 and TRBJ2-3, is KAGVTQTPRYLIKTRGQQVTLSCSPISGHRSVSWYQQTPGQGLQFLFEYFSETQRNKGNFPGRFSGRQFSNSRSEMNVSTLELGDSALYLCASSLPGLIAQDTQYFGPGTRLTVL.

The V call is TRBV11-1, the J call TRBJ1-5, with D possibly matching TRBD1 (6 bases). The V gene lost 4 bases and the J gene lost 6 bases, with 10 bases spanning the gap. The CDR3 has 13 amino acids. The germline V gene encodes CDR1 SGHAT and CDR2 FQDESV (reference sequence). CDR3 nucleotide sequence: TGTGCCAGCAGCTGGTCACAGGGTCAGCCCCAGCATTTT. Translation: CASSWSQGQPQHF.

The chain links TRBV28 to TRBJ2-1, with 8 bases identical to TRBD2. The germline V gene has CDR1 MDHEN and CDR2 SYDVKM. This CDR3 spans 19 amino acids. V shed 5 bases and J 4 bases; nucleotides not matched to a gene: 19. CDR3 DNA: TGTGCCAGCAGTGTTTGGGGGTTCAGCGGGGGCTTTCCTTACAATGAGCAGTTCTTC. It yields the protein CASSVWGFSGGFPYNEQFF.

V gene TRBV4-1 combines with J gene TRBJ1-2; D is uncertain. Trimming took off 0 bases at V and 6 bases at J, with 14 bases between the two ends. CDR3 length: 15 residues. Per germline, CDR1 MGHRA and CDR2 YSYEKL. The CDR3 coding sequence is TGCGCCAGCAGCCAAGATGATACCAGGCAGAATGGCTACACCTTC. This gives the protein CASSQDDTRQNGYTF.

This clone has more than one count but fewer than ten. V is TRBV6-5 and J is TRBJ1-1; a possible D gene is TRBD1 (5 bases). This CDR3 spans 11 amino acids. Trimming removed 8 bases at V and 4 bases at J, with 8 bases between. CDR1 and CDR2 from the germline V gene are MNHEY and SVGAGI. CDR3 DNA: TGTGCCAGCGTAAGGGGCACTGAAGCTTTCTTT. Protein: CASVRGTEAFF.

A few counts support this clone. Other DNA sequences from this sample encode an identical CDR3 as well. CDR3 coding DNA: TGTGCCAGCAGCTTAGCGAGCGGGAGGGCCGTAGACGAGCAGTACTTC. Translated: CASSLASGRAVDEQYF. The chain recombines TRBV7-2 with TRBJ2-7, with 10 nucleotides matching TRBD2. CDR3 length: 16 residues. Germline CDR1 SGHTA, CDR2 FQGNSA. V lost 0 bases to trimming and J lost 5 bases; unmatched junction nucleotides: 7.

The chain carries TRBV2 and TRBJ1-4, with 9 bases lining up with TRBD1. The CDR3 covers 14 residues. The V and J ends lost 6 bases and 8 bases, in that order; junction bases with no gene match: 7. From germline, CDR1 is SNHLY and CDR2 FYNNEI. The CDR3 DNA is TGTGCCAGCAGCCGGACAGGGGTCCGGGAAAAACTGTTTTTT. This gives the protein CASSRTGVREKLFF.

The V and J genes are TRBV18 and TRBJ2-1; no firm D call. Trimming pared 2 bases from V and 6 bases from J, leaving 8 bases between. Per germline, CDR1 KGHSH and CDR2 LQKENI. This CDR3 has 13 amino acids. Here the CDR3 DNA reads TGTGCCAGCTCACCAATGACGGGCAATGAGCAGTTCTTC. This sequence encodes CASSPMTGNEQFF.

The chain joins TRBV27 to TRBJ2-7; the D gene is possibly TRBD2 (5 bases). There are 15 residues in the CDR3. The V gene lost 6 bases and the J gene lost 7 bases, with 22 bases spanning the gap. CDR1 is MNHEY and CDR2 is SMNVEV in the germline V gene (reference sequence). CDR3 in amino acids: CASSPRGKRLGEQYF. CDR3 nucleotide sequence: TGTGCCAGCAGCCCCCGGGGAAAGAGATTAGGGGAGCAGTACTTC.

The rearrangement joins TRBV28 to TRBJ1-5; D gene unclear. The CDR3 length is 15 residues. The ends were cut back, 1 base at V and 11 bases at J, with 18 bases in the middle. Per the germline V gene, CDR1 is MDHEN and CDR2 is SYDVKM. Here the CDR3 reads CASSLLSGSLRAQHF. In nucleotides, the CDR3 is TGTGCCAGCAGTTTATTGTCGGGATCCTTGAGGGCCCAGCATTTT.

CDR3 coding DNA: TGTGCCAGTAGTTCCCCGGGACAGGGAGGCGGGGAGCTGTTTTTT. Translated: CASSSPGQGGGELFF. The rearrangement joins TRBV19 to TRBJ2-2; 9 bases line up with TRBD1. Germline V gene sequence: CDR1 LNHDA, CDR2 SQIVND (reference sequence). The trim removed 5 bases at V and 7 bases at J, leaving 8 bases unmatched. This CDR3 has 15 amino acids. The entire variable domain, with the rest obtained from reference TRBV19 and TRBJ2-2, is as follows: DGGITQSPKYLFRKEGQNVTLSCEQNLNHDAMYWYRQDPGQGLRLIYYSQIVNDFQKGDIAEGYSVSREKKESFPLTVTSAQKNPTAFYLCASSSPGQGGGELFFGEGSRLTVL.

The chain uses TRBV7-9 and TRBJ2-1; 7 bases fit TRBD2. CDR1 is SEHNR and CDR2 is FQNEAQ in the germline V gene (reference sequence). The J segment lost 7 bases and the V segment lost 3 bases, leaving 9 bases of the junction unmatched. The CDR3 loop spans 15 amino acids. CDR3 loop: CASSFRLLADNEQFF. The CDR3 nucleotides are TGTGCCAGCAGCTTCCGCCTTCTAGCGGATAATGAGCAGTTCTTC.